The sample holds a few counts of the clone carrying this TCR beta chain. Antigen specificity is unknown. CDR1 GTSNPN and CDR2 SVGIG come from the germline V gene (reference sequence). V lost 4 bases, J lost 7 bases, and 8 bases stayed unmatched. The CDR3 is 14 residues long. The data belong to a study of identical twins. General observations from the study: For cord blood, abundant beta clonotypes had fewer insertions, unlike memory repertoires, which showed none.

A universal primer binding site was introduced by template switching. The final cDNA contained unique molecular identifiers. One entry per CDR3 protein, called by TCRdb with MiXCR from the 5' RACE reads. This table holds more than 200,000 distinct CDR3 sequences, more than 12% found once. The specimen was memory (CD45RO+) T cells sorted from blood. The rearrangement joins TRBV30 to TRBJ2-1; 9 positions match TRBD2. This clonotype was obtained from a woman aged 18-35 years in good health. CDR3 in DNA: TGTGCCTGGAACCTCGGTCTAGCGGGGAATGAGCAGTTCTTC. It translates to CAWNLGLAGNEQFF.